The 27 T cell receptor beta chains below come from one sample, sequenced in a study of cytomegalovirus exposure and HLA in healthy donors. The PCR had 60 Vbeta and 13 Jbeta primers. The repertoire was sequenced with immunoSEQ multiplex PCR; TCRdb's copy has only in-frame clones and lacks some. Among approximately 170,000 clones listed, 60% to 80% were seen once. The sample was PBMCs. The receptors here all came from a female donor in good health and CMV-seronegative.

The sample holds a few counts of this clone. The chain combines TRBV5-1 with TRBJ2-7; TRBD1 matches at 9 bases. The CDR3 runs 13 residues. CDR1 is SGHRS and CDR2 is YFSETQ in the germline V gene. The J segment lost 5 bases and the V segment lost 3 bases, leaving 3 bases of the junction unmatched. The CDR3 is CASSWDRENEQYF. The CDR3 DNA follows: TGCGCCAGCAGCTGGGACAGGGAGAACGAGCAGTACTTC.

The genes are TRBV5-4 and TRBJ2-1, with TRBD1 matching 8 bases. Germline trimming cut 4 bases from V and 1 base from J; bases unmatched to any gene: 4. CDR3 length equals 15 residues. Germline CDR1 and CDR2: SGHNT and YYREEE (reference sequence). In DNA, the CDR3 is TGTGCCAGCAGCGCCCGGACAGGGTCCTACAATGAGCAGTTCTTC. Amino acid sequence: CASSARTGSYNEQFF.

This clone was counted a single time. This chain connects TRBV30 to TRBJ1-5, with D tentatively TRBD1 (5 bases). CDR1 is GTSNPN and CDR2 is SVGIG in the germline V gene (reference sequence). The CDR3 spans 14 residues. V was clipped by 1 base and J by 2 bases, with 9 bases between them. CDR3 DNA: TGTGCCTGGAGTGAGGGGTATGGCAATCAGCCCCAGCATTTT. It specifies CAWSEGYGNQPQHF.

This chain connects TRBV15 to TRBJ2-1, with D perhaps matching TRBD2 (5 bases). The germline V gene has CDR1 LNHNV and CDR2 YYDKDF (reference sequence). With 0 bases removed from V and 1 base from J, the gap between germline ends came to 13 bases. The CDR3 spans 17 residues. In nucleotides, the CDR3 is TGTGCCACCAGCAGAGAAAACGGGATAGAGTCCTACAATGAGCAGTTCTTC. Amino acids: CATSRENGIESYNEQFF.

This chain uses TRBV13 with TRBJ1-1; possibly TRBD1 for D (5 bases). The CDR3 is 16 amino acids. Trimming removed 1 base from V and 2 bases from J, with 14 bases in between. Per the germline V gene, CDR1 is PRHDT and CDR2 is FYEKMQ (reference sequence). The CDR3 protein is CASSLAPQAPNTEAFF. As DNA, the CDR3 is TGTGCCAGCAGCTTAGCCCCACAGGCCCCCAACACTGAAGCTTTCTTT.

The J gene is TRBJ2-2, the V gene TRBV6-1; D may be TRBD1 (6 bases). Looked up from germline, CDR1 is MNHNS and CDR2 is SASEGT. Trimming left V 8 bases short and J 7 bases short, with 14 bases between. This CDR3 has 13 residues. The CDR3 region is CASGQGWGGELFF. CDR3 nucleotide sequence: TGTGCCAGCGGCCAGGGGTGGGGCGGGGAGCTGTTTTTT.

The V and J genes are TRBV7-9 and TRBJ2-7, with 8 bases lining up with TRBD1. This CDR3 region has 14 residues. Germline V CDR1 and CDR2: SEHNR, FQNEAQ (reference sequence). After removal of 10 bases from V and 3 bases from J, the junction contained 11 bases not matched to a gene. The CDR3 DNA follows: TGTGCCATAACAGCCAGAACAGGGGGCTACGAGCAGTACTTC. Translation gives CAITARTGGYEQYF.

The V call is TRBV2, the J call TRBJ1-5; D gene uncertain. V lost 5 bases and J lost 0, with 8 bases in between. In germline, CDR1 is SNHLY, CDR2 FYNNEI. The CDR3 has 14 amino acids. CDR3 region: CASSYINSNQPQHF. The DNA for the CDR3 is TGTGCCAGCAGTTATATAAATAGCAATCAGCCCCAGCATTTT.

The V gene is TRBV5-6, the J gene TRBJ2-7; 7 bases map to TRBD1. The CDR3 contains 17 residues. Germline CDR1 and CDR2: SGHDT and YYEEEE. J gave up 3 bases and V 0 bases, and 12 bases lay outside the gene matches. The CDR3 DNA sequence: TGTGCCAGCAGCTTGGTTGGACAGGACTGGGGTGTCTACGAGCAGTACTTC. Protein sequence: CASSLVGQDWGVYEQYF.

This sequence joins TRBV7-2 and TRBJ2-7; TRBD1 aligns across 7 bases. Germline loops: CDR1 SGHTA, CDR2 FQGNSA. The CDR3 runs to 14 residues. V shed 5 bases, J shed 3 bases, and the junction held 7 bases outside the gene matches. As DNA, the CDR3 is TGTGCCAGCAGCCTGCAGGGGGTAGGCTACGAGCAGTACTTC. This sequence encodes CASSLQGVGYEQYF.

The J gene is TRBJ1-6, the V gene TRBV27; D gene uncertain. Germline assignment: CDR1 MNHEY and CDR2 SMNVEV (reference sequence). Trimming stripped 2 bases from V and 10 bases from J, with 9 bases between. The CDR3 loop spans 13 amino acids. CDR3 amino acids: CASSLGGTSPLHF. The CDR3 DNA is TGTGCCAGCAGTTTAGGAGGTACCTCACCCCTCCACTTT.

This clone has more than one count but fewer than ten. The rearrangement uses TRBV18 and TRBJ1-2, with D unclear. CDR1 is KGHSH, CDR2 LQKENI, per germline. Trimming left V 4 bases short and J 4 bases short, with 16 bases between. The CDR3 is 15 amino acids. In nucleotides, the CDR3 is TGTGCCAGCTCACGCACCTTGGAACAGATCTATGGCTACACCTTC. It translates to CASSRTLEQIYGYTF.

The chain employs TRBV6-5 and TRBJ2-1; no clear D. CDR3 length: 13 residues. CDR1 and CDR2 (germline): MNHEY, SVGAGI. V was trimmed by 4 bases and J by 4 bases, leaving 8 bases between them. The CDR3 sequence: CASSSQTYNEQFF. Written as DNA, the CDR3 is TGTGCCAGCAGTTCGCAAACTTACAATGAGCAGTTCTTC.

This rearrangement joins TRBV9 to TRBJ2-1; TRBD2 matches at 9 bases. The trim removed 4 bases at V and 4 bases at J, leaving 6 bases unmatched. Germline loops: CDR1 SGDLS, CDR2 YYNGEE. This CDR3 comprises 15 residues. CDR3 residues: CASSIAAGGYNEQFF. CDR3 DNA sequence: TGTGCCAGCAGCATCGCAGCGGGAGGTTACAATGAGCAGTTCTTC.

The rearrangement uses TRBV7-9 and TRBJ2-7; perhaps TRBD1 as D (6 bases). CDR3 size: 15 residues. With 5 bases removed from V and 1 base from J, the gap between germline ends came to 15 bases. Germline CDR1 reads SEHNR; CDR2 reads FQNEAQ (reference sequence). The CDR3 region has the DNA TGTGCCAGCAGCCCTAGCCCAGGGGTATCCTACGAGCAGTACTTC. This encodes CASSPSPGVSYEQYF.

The chain uses TRBV5-4 and TRBJ2-1; 10 bases line up with TRBD2. V gave up 0 bases and J gave up 5 bases; unmatched junction bases: 8. The CDR3 is 17 amino acids. Per germline, CDR1 SGHNT and CDR2 YYREEE (reference sequence). Written as DNA, the CDR3 is TGTGCCAGCAGCTTGGCCAAACTAGCGGGAATAGACAATGAGCAGTTCTTC. Its translation: CASSLAKLAGIDNEQFF.

J is TRBJ2-3 and V is TRBV5-1; no reliable D call. Between the trimmed V and J ends, which lost 4 bases and 6 bases, there was a span of 12 bases. The germline V gene has CDR1 SGHRS and CDR2 YFSETQ. The CDR3 loop spans 13 amino acids. The CDR3 region has the DNA TGCGCCAGCAGCCCGGTGGCGAGGGATACGCAGTATTTT. It translates to CASSPVARDTQYF.

This chain connects TRBV6-5 to TRBJ2-3; 7 positions agree with TRBD2. The CDR3 is made up of 15 amino acids. J gave up 2 bases and V 2 bases, and 4 bases lay outside the gene matches. The V gene's germline CDR1 is MNHEY and CDR2 SVGAGI. CDR3 sequence reads: CASSYTGGYTDTQYF. In nucleotides, the CDR3 is TGTGCCAGCAGTTACACGGGAGGCTACACAGATACGCAGTATTTT.

As concerns this clone: Other nucleotide sequences in the sample specify the same CDR3. The chain combines TRBV11-3 with TRBJ2-1, with D tentatively TRBD1 (6 bases). The germline V gene has CDR1 SGHNT and CDR2 YENEEA. The CDR3 is 15 amino acids. Trimming cost V 1 base and J 3 bases, with 10 bases left between them. In DNA, the CDR3 is TGTGCCAGCAGCTTAGGGCAGGGGAGCTACAATGAGCAGTTCTTC. This encodes CASSLGQGSYNEQFF.

Here the CDR3 reads CASSFLRQGTDTEAFF. The CDR3 DNA follows: TGTGCCAGCAGTTTCTTGAGACAGGGGACCGACACTGAAGCTTTCTTT. V gene TRBV28 combines with J gene TRBJ1-1, with TRBD1 identical over 8 bases. CDR3 length: 16 residues. The V and J ends lost 3 bases and 3 bases, in that order; junction bases with no gene match: 9. The germline V gene encodes CDR1 MDHEN and CDR2 SYDVKM.

Concerning this clone itself: One end of the junction varies from germline; a read error may be responsible. This chain joins TRBV6-4 and TRBJ1-3; TRBD1 aligns across 10 bases. CDR1 and CDR2 from the germline V gene are MRHNA and SNTAGT. The CDR3 covers 15 residues. Here the CDR3 DNA reads TGTGCCAGCAGTTACGCCCGGGACAGGGGAACCACCATATATTTT. Translating it yields CASSYARDRGTTIYF.

The gene calls are TRBV7-9 and TRBJ1-4; D gene unclear. The CDR3 sequence is 14 residues long. Germline V gene lookup returns CDR1 SEHNR and CDR2 FQNEAQ (reference sequence). V was clipped by 0 bases and J by 4 bases, with 6 bases between them. CDR3 coding DNA: TGTGCCAGCAGCTTAGCGGGGAGTAATGAAAAACTGTTTTTT. Translation gives CASSLAGSNEKLFF.

The V call is TRBV27, the J call TRBJ2-1; perhaps TRBD1 as D (5 bases). V was clipped by 5 bases and J by 2 bases, with 16 bases between them. The CDR3 totals 16 residues. Per the germline V gene, CDR1 is MNHEY and CDR2 is SMNVEV (reference sequence). The CDR3 DNA reads as TGTGCCAGCAGTCCTCAGACAGCTAATACCTACAATGAGCAGTTCTTC. This sequence encodes CASSPQTANTYNEQFF.

This clone was found a few times. This sequence joins TRBV29-1 and TRBJ2-2; TRBD2 is a possible D gene (5 bases). CDR3 length equals 14 residues. V was clipped by 7 bases and J by 2 bases, with 14 bases between them. Germline V gene lookup returns CDR1 SQVTM and CDR2 ANQGSEA. The CDR3 coding sequence is TGCAGCGCCTCCGGAGGCACAAACACCGGGGAGCTGTTTTTT. This encodes CSASGGTNTGELFF.

The V call is TRBV15, the J call TRBJ1-2; D gene uncertain. The CDR3 length is 14 residues. Between the trimmed V and J ends, which lost 5 bases and 4 bases, there was a span of 14 bases. CDR1 and CDR2 (germline): LNHNV, YYDKDF (reference sequence). CDR3 loop: CATSGGRISYGYTF. DNA for the CDR3: TGTGCCACCAGCGGAGGGAGGATCAGCTATGGCTACACCTTC.

The V gene is TRBV25-1, the J gene TRBJ2-5; maybe TRBD2 (5 bases). The J call may be incorrect, as the DNA end agrees better with TRBJ2-7. This CDR3 spans 14 amino acids. Germline lookup yields CDR1 MGHDK and CDR2 SYGVNS. The CDR3 DNA is TGTGCCAGCAGTGAATATGGTGAGGGCGGCGAGCAGTACTTC. As protein: CASSEYGEGGEQYF.

The J gene is TRBJ2-2, the V gene TRBV7-3, with a weak D call TRBD2 (5 bases). CDR3 length: 13 residues. Trimming took off 2 bases at V and 6 bases at J, with 7 bases between the two ends. Per germline, CDR1 SGHTA and CDR2 FQGTGA. CDR3 amino acids: CASSLAGAGELFF. The CDR3 nucleotides are TGTGCCAGCAGCTTAGCGGGCGCCGGGGAGCTGTTTTTT.